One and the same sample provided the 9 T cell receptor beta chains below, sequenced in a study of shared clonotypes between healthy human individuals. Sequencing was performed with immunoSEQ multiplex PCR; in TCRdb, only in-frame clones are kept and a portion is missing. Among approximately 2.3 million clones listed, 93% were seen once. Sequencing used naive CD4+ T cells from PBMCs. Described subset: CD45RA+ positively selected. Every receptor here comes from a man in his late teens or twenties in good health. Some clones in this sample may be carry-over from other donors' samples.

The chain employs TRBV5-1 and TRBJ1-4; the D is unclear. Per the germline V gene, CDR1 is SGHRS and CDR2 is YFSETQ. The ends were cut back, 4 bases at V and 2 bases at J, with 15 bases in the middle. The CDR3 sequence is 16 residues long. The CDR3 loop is CASSPTSPQTNEKLFF. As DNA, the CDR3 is TGCGCCAGCAGCCCCACCTCTCCGCAGACTAATGAAAAACTGTTTTTT.

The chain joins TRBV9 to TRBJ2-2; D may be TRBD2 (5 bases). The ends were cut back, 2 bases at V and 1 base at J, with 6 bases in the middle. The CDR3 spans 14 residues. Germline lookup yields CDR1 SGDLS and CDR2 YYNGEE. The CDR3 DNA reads TGTGCCAGCAGCGTCAGCGGGAACACCGGGGAGCTGTTTTTT. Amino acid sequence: CASSVSGNTGELFF.

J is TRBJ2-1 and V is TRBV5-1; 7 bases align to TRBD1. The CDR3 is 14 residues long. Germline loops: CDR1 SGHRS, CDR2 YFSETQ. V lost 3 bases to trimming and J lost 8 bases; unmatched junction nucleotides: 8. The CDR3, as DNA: TGCGCCAGCAGCTCCGACGACAGGGCGGATGAGCAGTTCTTC. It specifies CASSSDDRADEQFF. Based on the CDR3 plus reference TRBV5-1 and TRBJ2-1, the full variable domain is KAGVTQTPRYLIKTRGQQVTLSCSPISGHRSVSWYQQTPGQGLQFLFEYFSETQRNKGNFPGRFSGRQFSNSRSEMNVSTLELGDSALYLCASSSDDRADEQFFGPGTRLTVL.

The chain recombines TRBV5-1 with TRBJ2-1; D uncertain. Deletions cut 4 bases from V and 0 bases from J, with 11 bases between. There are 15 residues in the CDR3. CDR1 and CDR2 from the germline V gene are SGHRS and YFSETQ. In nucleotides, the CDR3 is TGCGCCAGCAGCCCGAGTCCCACCTCCTACAATGAGCAGTTCTTC. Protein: CASSPSPTSYNEQFF.

DNA for the CDR3: TGTGCCACCAGCAGAGTCCCAGCTAGCACAGATACGCAGTATTTT. This codes for CATSRVPASTDTQYF. This chain uses TRBV15 with TRBJ2-3; D ambiguous. Trimming took 1 base from V and 0 from J, leaving 8 bases between them. Germline assignment: CDR1 LNHNV and CDR2 YYDKDF (reference sequence). The CDR3 runs to 15 residues.

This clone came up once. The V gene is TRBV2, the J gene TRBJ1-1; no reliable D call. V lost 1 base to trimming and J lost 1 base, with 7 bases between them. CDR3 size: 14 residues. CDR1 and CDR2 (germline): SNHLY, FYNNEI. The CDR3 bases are TGTGCCAGCAGTGAAGGTGAGGCGAACACTGAAGCTTTCTTT. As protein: CASSEGEANTEAFF. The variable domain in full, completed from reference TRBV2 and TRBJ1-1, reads EPEVTQTPSHQVTQMGQEVILRCVPISNHLYFYWYRQILGQKVEFLVSFYNNEISEKSEIFDDQFSVERPDGSNFTLKIRSTKLEDSAMYFCASSEGEANTEAFFGQGTRLTVV.

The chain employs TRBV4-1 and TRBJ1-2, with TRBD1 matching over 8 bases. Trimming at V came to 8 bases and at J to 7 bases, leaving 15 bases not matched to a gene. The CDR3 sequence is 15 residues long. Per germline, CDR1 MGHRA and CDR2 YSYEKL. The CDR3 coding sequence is TGCGCCAGCGCAAACACAGGGGGGGCGAGAGCTGGCTACACCTTC. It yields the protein CASANTGGARAGYTF.

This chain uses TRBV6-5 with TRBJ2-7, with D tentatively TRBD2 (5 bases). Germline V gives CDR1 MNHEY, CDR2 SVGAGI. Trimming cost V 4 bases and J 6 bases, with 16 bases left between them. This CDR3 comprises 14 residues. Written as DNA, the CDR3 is TGTGCCAGCAGTTCGCTTCAACCCCGGGGCGAGCAGTACTTC. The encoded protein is CASSSLQPRGEQYF.

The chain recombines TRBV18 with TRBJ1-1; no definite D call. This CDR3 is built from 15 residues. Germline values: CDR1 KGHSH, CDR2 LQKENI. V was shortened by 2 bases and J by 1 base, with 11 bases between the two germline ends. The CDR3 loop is CASSPILHQNTEAFF. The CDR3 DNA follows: TGTGCCAGCTCACCAATCCTACACCAGAACACTGAAGCTTTCTTT. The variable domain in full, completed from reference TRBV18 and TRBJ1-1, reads NAGVMQNPRHLVRRRGQEARLRCSPMKGHSHVYWYRQLPEEGLKFMVYLQKENIIDESGMPKERFSAEFPKEGPSILRIQQVVRGDSAAYFCASSPILHQNTEAFFGQGTRLTVV.